A selection of T cell receptor beta chains follows, all from one sample in a study of blood T cell repertoires in COVID-19. Sequencing used immunoSEQ multiplex PCR; TCRdb keeps in-frame clones, though not all of them. The sample holds about 250,000 clones, around 83% seen once. Input material: peripheral blood. These receptors were obtained from an elderly man with acute or convalescent COVID-19. CDR3s include the opening cysteine and the closing phenylalanine or tryptophan. D genes are given only for firm matches. Where a row states a size, it is once, few, many or the class of an expanded clone; other rows omit it.

-	TRBD2	TRBV14	TRBJ2-1	CASSLAGGYNEQFF	TGTGCCAGCAGTCTAGCGGGAGGTTACAATGAGCAGTTCTTC
-	-	TRBV2	TRBJ2-4	CASSEGRTAKNIQYF	TGTGCCAGCAGTGAAGGGAGGACGGCCAAAAACATTCAGTACTTC
few	TRBD1	TRBV15	TRBJ2-7	CATSRRHGTGGSTEQYF	TGTGCCACCAGCAGACGTCACGGGACAGGTGGTTCCACCGAGCAGTACTTC
-	TRBD2	TRBV9	TRBJ2-1	CASSVAPGGLAGREQFF	TGTGCCAGCAGCGTCGCCCCCGGGGGACTAGCGGGGCGGGAGCAGTTCTTC
-	TRBD1	TRBV7-9	TRBJ1-3	CASSFIPGGPSGNTIYF	TGTGCCAGCAGCTTCATTCCAGGGGGCCCCTCTGGAAACACCATATATTTT
-	TRBD1	TRBV19	TRBJ1-6	CASSRGDRVLSPFHF	TGTGCCAGTAGTAGGGGCGACAGGGTGTTATCACCCTTCCACTTT
-	-	TRBV28	TRBJ2-1	CASRYPGGRDEQFF	TGTGCCAGCAGATACCCCGGGGGGCGGGATGAGCAGTTCTTC
-	-	TRBV7-2	TRBJ2-6	CASSLGGSANVLTF	TGTGCCAGCAGCTTAGGAGGAAGTGCCAACGTCCTGACTTTC
-	TRBD1	TRBV4-1	TRBJ1-2	CASSRRQGPGYTF	TGCGCCAGCAGCCGAAGACAGGGACCTGGCTACACCTTC
-	-	TRBV4-1	TRBJ1-5	CASSQGRSQPQHF	TGCGCCAGCAGCCAAGGTAGGAGCCAGCCCCAGCATTTT
-	-	TRBV28	TRBJ2-5	CASSVQRRQWETQYF	TGTGCCAGCAGTGTCCAGCGGAGGCAGTGGGAGACCCAGTACTTC
-	-	TRBV18	TRBJ2-5	CASSPQRETGETQYF	TGTGCCAGCTCACCACAGCGGGAGACAGGGGAGACCCAGTACTTC
-	-	TRBV30	TRBJ2-5	CAWGISEETQYF	TGTGCCTGGGGAATTAGCGAAGAGACCCAGTACTTC
-	-	TRBV4-1	TRBJ2-5	CASSQDPTVETQYF	TGCGCCAGCAGCCAAGATCCTACGGTAGAGACCCAGTACTTC
-	-	TRBV5-4	TRBJ1-4	CASSLNGGSEKLFF	TGTGCCAGCAGCTTGAATGGAGGGAGTGAAAAACTGTTTTTT
few	-	TRBV18	TRBJ2-5	CASSGGGETQYF	TGTGCCAGCTCTGGGGGAGGAGAGACCCAGTACTTC